This passage covers 12 T cell receptor beta chains from one sample sequenced in a study of early T cells in non-severe SARS-CoV-2 infection. One entry per CDR3 protein results from TCRdb running MiXCR on the 5' RACE reads. Here the sample spans roughly 50,000 distinct CDR3 sequences, over 7.5% being singletons. The sample was whole blood. The receptors originated from an adult who was a healthcare worker with PCR-confirmed SARS-CoV-2 infection or an uninfected control (not recorded which).

This clonotype was counted many times. The J gene is TRBJ1-2, the V gene TRBV6-6; D possibly corresponds to TRBD1 (6 bases). Germline assignment: CDR1 MNHNY and CDR2 SVGAGI (reference sequence). This CDR3 spans 14 amino acids. The V gene lost 2 bases and the J gene lost 2 bases, with 9 bases spanning the gap. The DNA for the CDR3 is TGTGCCAGCAGTTACGCAGGGGCGAACTATGGCTACACCTTC. This translates into CASSYAGANYGYTF.

This rearrangement joins TRBV4-2 to TRBJ2-7; possibly TRBD2 for D (5 bases). Germline CDR1 reads LGHNA; CDR2 reads YNFKEQ. V lost 0 bases to trimming and J lost 0 bases, with 6 bases between them. The CDR3 length is 14 residues. The CDR3 is CASSQERGSYEQYF. The CDR3, as DNA: TGTGCCAGCAGCCAAGAACGGGGCTCCTACGAGCAGTACTTC.

This clonotype has a handful of counts. The rearrangement joins TRBV10-3 to TRBJ2-4, with 11 bases matching TRBD1. After removal of 6 bases from V and 8 bases from J, the junction contained 9 bases not matched to a gene. In germline, CDR1 is ENHRY, CDR2 SYGVKD. There are 15 residues in the CDR3. CDR3 DNA: TGTGCCATCAGCCCCGGGACAGGGGGATCGGACATTCAGTACTTC. It yields the protein CAISPGTGGSDIQYF.

CDR3 in DNA: TGTGCCAGCAGTCCGTCCAGGGGCCTAACCTACGAGCAGTACTTC. Amino acid sequence: CASSPSRGLTYEQYF. The V and J genes are TRBV11-3 and TRBJ2-7; D may be TRBD1 (6 bases). In germline, CDR1 is SGHNT, CDR2 YENEEA. The CDR3 has 15 residues. V lost 6 bases, J lost 2 bases, and 17 bases lay in between. Combining the CDR3 with reference TRBV11-3 and TRBJ2-7 gives the whole variable domain EAGVVQSPRYKIIEKKQPVAFWCNPISGHNTLYWYLQNLGQGPELLIRYENEEAVDDSQLPKDRFSAERLKGVDSTLKIQPAELGDSAVYLCASSPSRGLTYEQYFGPGTRLTVT.

The chain uses TRBV4-2 and TRBJ2-1; 8 positions match TRBD1. V dropped 2 bases and J dropped 1; count of bases not matched to a gene: 4. The CDR3 sequence is 16 residues long. The germline CDR1 and CDR2 sequences are LGHNA and YNFKEQ. The CDR3 sequence: CASSQTGGRSYNEQFF. CDR3 nucleotide sequence: TGTGCCAGCAGCCAAACAGGGGGAAGGTCCTACAATGAGCAGTTCTTC.

This clonotype was detected a few times. The gene calls are TRBV18 and TRBJ2-5; D ambiguous. The CDR3 loop spans 13 amino acids. CDR1 is KGHSH, CDR2 LQKENI, per germline. Deletions cut 6 bases from V and 3 bases from J, with 11 bases between. The CDR3 nucleotides read TGTGCCAGCTCCGTCGGTGGTAAAGAGACCCAGTACTTC. Protein sequence: CASSVGGKETQYF.

This chain uses TRBV11-3 with TRBJ1-1; TRBD1 might be the D (5 bases). Germline assignment: CDR1 SGHNT and CDR2 YENEEA. The CDR3 has 14 amino acids. V gave up 0 bases and J gave up 5 bases, with 10 bases separating them. The CDR3 DNA sequence: TGTGCCAGCAGCTTAGATTTCTCAGGGACTGAAGCTTTCTTT. Translated: CASSLDFSGTEAFF.

This clonotype was seen at least ten times. The V gene is TRBV11-2, the J gene TRBJ2-7; 12 positions agree with TRBD2. Germline-derived CDR1 and CDR2 are SGHAT and FQNNGV. The CDR3 has 18 residues. With V trimmed by 5 bases and J by 2 bases, 13 bases remained unmatched. The CDR3 spells CASSPLTRLAGDTYEQYF. CDR3 in DNA: TGTGCCAGCAGCCCCCTGACCCGACTAGCGGGGGACACCTACGAGCAGTACTTC.

This clonotype was seen many times. The genes are TRBV11-2 and TRBJ1-5; D not resolved. The CDR3 contains 15 residues. In germline, CDR1 is SGHAT, CDR2 FQNNGV. V dropped 0 bases and J dropped 4 bases, with 10 bases sitting between them. Here the CDR3 reads CASSLDRAANQPQHF. The CDR3 DNA is TGTGCCAGCAGCTTAGATCGGGCAGCTAATCAGCCCCAGCATTTT.

This clonotype was seen many times. J is TRBJ2-7 and V is TRBV28, with 7 bases fitting TRBD1. Per germline, CDR1 MDHEN and CDR2 SYDVKM. This CDR3 region has 15 residues. J lost 8 bases, V lost 1 base, and 11 bases had no gene match. The CDR3 nucleotides read TGTGCCAGCAGTTTATCCGGACAGGTTTTCTATAAGCAGTACTTC. As protein: CASSLSGQVFYKQYF.

The V gene is TRBV7-3, the J gene TRBJ2-5, with D unresolved. V dropped 2 bases and J dropped 5 bases, with 15 bases sitting between them. The germline V gene encodes CDR1 SGHTA and CDR2 FQGTGA. The CDR3 loop spans 15 amino acids. CDR3 DNA sequence: TGTGCCAGCAGCTTAGGCTACCACTCGAGTGAGACCCAGTACTTC. Translated: CASSLGYHSSETQYF.

This clonotype was picked up many times. V is TRBV11-2 and J is TRBJ1-6; D gene unclear. Trimming removed 2 bases at V and 0 bases at J, with 5 bases between. This CDR3 has 15 amino acids. Germline V gene sequence: CDR1 SGHAT, CDR2 FQNNGV. CDR3 in amino acids: CASSLMSSYNSPLHF. The CDR3 DNA follows: TGTGCCAGCAGCTTAATGAGCTCCTATAATTCACCCCTCCACTTT.